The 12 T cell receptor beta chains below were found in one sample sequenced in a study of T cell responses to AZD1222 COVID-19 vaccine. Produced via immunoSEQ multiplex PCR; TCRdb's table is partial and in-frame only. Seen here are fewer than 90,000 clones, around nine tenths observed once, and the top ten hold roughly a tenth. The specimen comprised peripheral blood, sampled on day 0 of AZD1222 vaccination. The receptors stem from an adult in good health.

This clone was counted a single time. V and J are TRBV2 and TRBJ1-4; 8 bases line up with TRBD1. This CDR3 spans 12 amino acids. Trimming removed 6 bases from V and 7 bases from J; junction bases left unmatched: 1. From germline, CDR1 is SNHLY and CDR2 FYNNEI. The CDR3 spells CASRGTGEKLFF. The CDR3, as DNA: TGTGCCAGCAGAGGGACAGGTGAAAAACTGTTTTTT.

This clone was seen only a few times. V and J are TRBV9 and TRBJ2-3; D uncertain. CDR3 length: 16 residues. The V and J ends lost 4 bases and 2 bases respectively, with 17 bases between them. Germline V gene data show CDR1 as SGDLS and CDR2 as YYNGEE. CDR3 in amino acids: CASSPRSIVDTDTQYF. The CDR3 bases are TGTGCCAGCAGCCCTCGGTCAATAGTAGACACAGATACGCAGTATTTT. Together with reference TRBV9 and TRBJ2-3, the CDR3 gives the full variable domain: DSGVTQTPKHLITATGQRVTLRCSPRSGDLSVYWYQQSLDQGLQFLIQYYNGEERAKGNILERFSAQQFPDLHSELNLSSLELGDSALYFCASSPRSIVDTDTQYFGPGTRLTVL.

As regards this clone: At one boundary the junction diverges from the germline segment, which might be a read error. CDR3 sequence: CASSPGEELNF. The CDR3 DNA reads TGTGCCAGCAGTCCCGGGGAAGAACTCAACTTC. The V call is TRBV12-3 or TRBV12-4, the J call TRBJ1-2, with unresolved D. The CDR3 sequence is 11 residues long.

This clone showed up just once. CDR3 protein: CASSLGHNNSPLHF. DNA of the CDR3: TGCGCCAGCAGCCTGGGACACAATAATTCACCCCTCCACTTT. The J gene is TRBJ1-6, the V gene TRBV5-1; tentatively, D is TRBD1 (6 bases). V was shortened by 4 bases and J by 5 bases, with 10 bases between the two germline ends. Germline V lookup: CDR1 SGHRS, CDR2 YFSETQ. This CDR3 is 14 amino acids long. The variable domain in full, with the rest retrieved from reference TRBV5-1 and TRBJ1-6, is KAGVTQTPRYLIKTRGQQVTLSCSPISGHRSVSWYQQTPGQGLQFLFEYFSETQRNKGNFPGRFSGRQFSNSRSEMNVSTLELGDSALYLCASSLGHNNSPLHFGNGTRLTVT.

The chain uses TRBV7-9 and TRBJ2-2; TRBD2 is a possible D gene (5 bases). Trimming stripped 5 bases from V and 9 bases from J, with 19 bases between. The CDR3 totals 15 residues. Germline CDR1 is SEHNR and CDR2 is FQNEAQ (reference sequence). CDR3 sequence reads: CASSTAGILLRELFF. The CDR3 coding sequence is TGTGCCAGCAGCACAGCCGGGATCCTTTTAAGGGAGCTGTTTTTT.

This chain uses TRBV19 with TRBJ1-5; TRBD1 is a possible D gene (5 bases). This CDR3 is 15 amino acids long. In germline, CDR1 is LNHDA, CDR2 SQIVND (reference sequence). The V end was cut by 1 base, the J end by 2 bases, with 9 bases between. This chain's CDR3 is CASSIGGVGNQPQHF. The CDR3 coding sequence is TGTGCCAGTAGTATAGGGGGCGTGGGCAATCAGCCCCAGCATTTT. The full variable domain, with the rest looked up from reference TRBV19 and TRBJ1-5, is DGGITQSPKYLFRKEGQNVTLSCEQNLNHDAMYWYRQDPGQGLRLIYYSQIVNDFQKGDIAEGYSVSREKKESFPLTVTSAQKNPTAFYLCASSIGGVGNQPQHFGDGTRLSIL.

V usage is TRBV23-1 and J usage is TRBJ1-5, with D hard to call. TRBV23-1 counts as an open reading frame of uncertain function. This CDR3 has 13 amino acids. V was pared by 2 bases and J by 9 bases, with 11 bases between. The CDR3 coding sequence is TGCGCCAGCAGTCAAGCCTGGCATCGGCCCCAGCATTTT. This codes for CASSQAWHRPQHF.

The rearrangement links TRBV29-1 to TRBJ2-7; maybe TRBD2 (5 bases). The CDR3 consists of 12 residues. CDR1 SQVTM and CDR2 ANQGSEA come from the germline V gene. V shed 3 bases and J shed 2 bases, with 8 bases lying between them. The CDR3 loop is CSVEAAAYEQYF. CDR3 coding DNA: TGCAGCGTTGAGGCAGCGGCCTACGAGCAGTACTTC.

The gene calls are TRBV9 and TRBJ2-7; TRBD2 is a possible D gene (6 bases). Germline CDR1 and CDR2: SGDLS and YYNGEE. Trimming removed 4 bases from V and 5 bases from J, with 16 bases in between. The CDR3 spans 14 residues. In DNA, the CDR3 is TGTGCCAGCAGCCCGGGAGTGGGCCTGAACGAGCAGTACTTC. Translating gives CASSPGVGLNEQYF.

The CDR3 DNA reads as TGCAGCGTTGGATCGGGTTACAATGAGCAGTTCTTC. Translating it yields CSVGSGYNEQFF. This sequence joins TRBV29-1 and TRBJ2-1; the D is unclear. V was cut by 4 bases and J by 4 bases, with 8 bases left in between. The CDR3 has 12 residues. CDR1 is SQVTM, CDR2 ANQGSEA, per germline.

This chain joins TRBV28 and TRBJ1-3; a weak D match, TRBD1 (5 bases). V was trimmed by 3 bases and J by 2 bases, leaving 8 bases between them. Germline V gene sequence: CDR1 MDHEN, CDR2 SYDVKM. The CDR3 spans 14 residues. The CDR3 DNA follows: TGTGCCAGCAGTTTTGACAGTCCTGGAAACACCATATATTTT. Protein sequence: CASSFDSPGNTIYF. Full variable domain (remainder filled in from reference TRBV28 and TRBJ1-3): DVKVTQSSRYLVKRTGEKVFLECVQDMDHENMFWYRQDPGLGLRLIYFSYDVKMKEKGDIPEGYSVSREKKERFSLILESASTNQTSMYLCASSFDSPGNTIYFGEGSWLTVV.

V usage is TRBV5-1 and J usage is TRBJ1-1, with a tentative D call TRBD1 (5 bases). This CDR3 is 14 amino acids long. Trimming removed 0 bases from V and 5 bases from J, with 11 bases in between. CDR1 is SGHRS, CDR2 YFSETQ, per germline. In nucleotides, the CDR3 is TGCGCCAGCAGCTTGGAGCAAGGGGTGACTGAAGCTTTCTTT. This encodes CASSLEQGVTEAFF.